These 13 T cell receptor beta chains originate from one sample sequenced in a study of blood T cell repertoires in COVID-19. The method was immunoSEQ multiplex PCR; TCRdb's version includes in-frame clones alone and lacks a portion of them. The data hold tens of thousands of clones, with 65% to 85% observed a single time. The sequenced sample was peripheral blood. These receptors originate from a human donor in a cohort sampled during active COVID-19.

This sequence joins TRBV5-1 and TRBJ2-7; TRBD1 matches 7 bases. This CDR3 contains 16 residues. From germline, CDR1 is SGHRS and CDR2 YFSETQ. After removal of 4 bases from V and 3 bases from J, the junction contained 13 bases not matched to a gene. This CDR3 reads CASSPAVGQKNYEQYF. The CDR3 coding sequence is TGCGCCAGCAGCCCCGCTGTGGGACAGAAAAACTACGAGCAGTACTTC.

The J gene is TRBJ2-7, the V gene TRBV27, with 8 bases aligning to TRBD2. The CDR3 covers 15 residues. Germline loops: CDR1 MNHEY, CDR2 SMNVEV (reference sequence). The V and J ends lost 5 bases and 2 bases, in that order; junction bases with no gene match: 8. The CDR3 bases are TGTGCCAGCAGTCTCAAGCTAGCGGGTGCCTACGAGCAGTACTTC. It yields the protein CASSLKLAGAYEQYF.

CDR3 amino acids: CASSQGQFSSPLHF. CDR3 DNA sequence: TGTGCCAGCAGCCAGGGACAGTTCTCGTCACCCCTCCACTTT. This sequence joins TRBV7-6 and TRBJ1-6; 7 positions agree with TRBD1. Looked up from germline, CDR1 is SGHVS and CDR2 is FNYEAQ. The length of the CDR3 is 14 residues. Trimming took 5 bases from V and 10 from J; bases not matched to a gene: 8. The whole variable domain, remainder taken from reference TRBV7-6 and TRBJ1-6, is GAGVSQSPRYKVTKRGQDVALRCDPISGHVSLYWYRQALGQGPEFLTYFNYEAQQDKSGLPNDRFSAERPEGSISTLTIQRTEQRDSAMYRCASSQGQFSSPLHFGNGTRLTVT.

The chain couples TRBV7-3 to TRBJ2-1; TRBD2 agrees at 7 bases. Germline lookup yields CDR1 SGHTA and CDR2 FQGTGA. The length of the CDR3 is 14 residues. The V and J ends lost 2 bases and 4 bases, in that order; junction bases with no gene match: 2. Written as DNA, the CDR3 is TGTGCCAGCAGCTTAGGGGGGGAATACAATGAGCAGTTCTTC. It specifies CASSLGGEYNEQFF.

This clone has a handful of counts. V is TRBV11-3 and J is TRBJ2-7; D is unresolved. CDR3 size: 14 residues. CDR1 is SGHNT and CDR2 is YENEEA in the germline V gene. V was trimmed by 5 bases and J by 0 bases, leaving 11 bases between them. This CDR3 is CASSLRRASYEQYF. The CDR3 region has the DNA TGTGCCAGCAGCCTCAGGCGCGCCTCCTACGAGCAGTACTTC.

This chain links TRBV21-1 with TRBJ2-1; no check of the table's D call, TRBD2, against the DNA was made. TRBV21-1 is annotated as a pseudogene. CDR3 size: 20 residues. The CDR3 DNA is TGTGCCAGCAGCAAAGCGCGGACTAGCGGGGGTCTCTCAACCTACAATGAGCAGTTCTTC. Encoded protein: CASSKARTSGGLSTYNEQFF.

V gene TRBV4-1 combines with J gene TRBJ2-7; TRBD1 might be the D (6 bases). CDR1 and CDR2 (germline): MGHRA, YSYEKL. Trimming removed 6 bases at V and 0 bases at J, with 9 bases between. The CDR3 extends over 13 amino acids. The CDR3 nucleotides are TGCGCCAGCAGGGGGGACAACTCCTACGAGCAGTACTTC. Translating gives CASRGDNSYEQYF.

This clone came up once. The gene calls are TRBV9 and TRBJ1-5, with D possibly TRBD1 on 5 matching bases. The CDR3 runs 15 residues. CDR1 and CDR2 from the germline V gene are SGDLS and YYNGEE. The V and J ends lost 0 bases and 1 base respectively, with 8 bases between them. The CDR3 spells CASSVEGQSNQPQHF. Here the CDR3 DNA reads TGTGCCAGCAGCGTAGAGGGGCAAAGCAATCAGCCCCAGCATTTT.

The table lists this clone with a count of one. The chain is built from TRBV10-2 and TRBJ2-7; 10 bases are a match to TRBD1. The V and J ends lost 1 base and 5 bases, in that order; junction bases with no gene match: 8. The CDR3 loop spans 16 amino acids. Germline V CDR1 and CDR2: WSHSY, SAAADI. The CDR3 sequence: CASSELGQGIVDEQYF. The DNA of the CDR3 is TGCGCCAGCAGTGAGTTGGGACAGGGGATAGTCGACGAGCAGTACTTC.

This chain joins TRBV6-2 or TRBV6-3 and TRBJ2-4; 12 bases fit TRBD2. The length of the CDR3 is 15 residues. Germline V gene data show CDR1 as MNHEY and CDR2 as SVGEGT. V shed 2 bases and J 8 bases; nucleotides not matched to a gene: 4. For the CDR3, the DNA is TGTGCCAGCAGTTACCCTAGCGGGGGGGTAGACATTCAGTACTTC. It yields the protein CASSYPSGGVDIQYF.

The rearrangement links TRBV11-3 to TRBJ1-6; 11 bases are a match to TRBD1. The CDR3 is 14 amino acids. Germline V gene data show CDR1 as SGHNT and CDR2 as YENEEA. The V segment lost 7 bases and the J segment 9 bases; nucleotides outside the gene matches: 5. The DNA for the CDR3 is TGTGCCAGCACCCCGGGACAGGGGGGTTCACCCCTCCACTTT. It is translated as CASTPGQGGSPLHF.

In DNA, the CDR3 is TGTGCCAGATTCCGGACAGCGCACTCTGGAAACACCATATATTTT. As protein: CARFRTAHSGNTIYF. V and J are TRBV6-4 and TRBJ1-3, with D tentatively TRBD1 (6 bases). Germline V gene data show CDR1 as MRHNA and CDR2 as SNTAGT. This CDR3 spans 15 amino acids. V shed 9 bases and J shed 0 bases, with 15 bases lying between them.

The chain uses TRBV9 and TRBJ2-2; D is perhaps TRBD2 (6 bases). Trimming removed 10 bases at V and 0 bases at J, with 10 bases between. CDR1 and CDR2 from the germline V gene are SGDLS and YYNGEE. The CDR3 totals 13 residues. The CDR3 sequence is CAGGDANTGELFF. In nucleotides, the CDR3 is TGTGCCGGAGGGGACGCGAACACCGGGGAGCTGTTTTTT.